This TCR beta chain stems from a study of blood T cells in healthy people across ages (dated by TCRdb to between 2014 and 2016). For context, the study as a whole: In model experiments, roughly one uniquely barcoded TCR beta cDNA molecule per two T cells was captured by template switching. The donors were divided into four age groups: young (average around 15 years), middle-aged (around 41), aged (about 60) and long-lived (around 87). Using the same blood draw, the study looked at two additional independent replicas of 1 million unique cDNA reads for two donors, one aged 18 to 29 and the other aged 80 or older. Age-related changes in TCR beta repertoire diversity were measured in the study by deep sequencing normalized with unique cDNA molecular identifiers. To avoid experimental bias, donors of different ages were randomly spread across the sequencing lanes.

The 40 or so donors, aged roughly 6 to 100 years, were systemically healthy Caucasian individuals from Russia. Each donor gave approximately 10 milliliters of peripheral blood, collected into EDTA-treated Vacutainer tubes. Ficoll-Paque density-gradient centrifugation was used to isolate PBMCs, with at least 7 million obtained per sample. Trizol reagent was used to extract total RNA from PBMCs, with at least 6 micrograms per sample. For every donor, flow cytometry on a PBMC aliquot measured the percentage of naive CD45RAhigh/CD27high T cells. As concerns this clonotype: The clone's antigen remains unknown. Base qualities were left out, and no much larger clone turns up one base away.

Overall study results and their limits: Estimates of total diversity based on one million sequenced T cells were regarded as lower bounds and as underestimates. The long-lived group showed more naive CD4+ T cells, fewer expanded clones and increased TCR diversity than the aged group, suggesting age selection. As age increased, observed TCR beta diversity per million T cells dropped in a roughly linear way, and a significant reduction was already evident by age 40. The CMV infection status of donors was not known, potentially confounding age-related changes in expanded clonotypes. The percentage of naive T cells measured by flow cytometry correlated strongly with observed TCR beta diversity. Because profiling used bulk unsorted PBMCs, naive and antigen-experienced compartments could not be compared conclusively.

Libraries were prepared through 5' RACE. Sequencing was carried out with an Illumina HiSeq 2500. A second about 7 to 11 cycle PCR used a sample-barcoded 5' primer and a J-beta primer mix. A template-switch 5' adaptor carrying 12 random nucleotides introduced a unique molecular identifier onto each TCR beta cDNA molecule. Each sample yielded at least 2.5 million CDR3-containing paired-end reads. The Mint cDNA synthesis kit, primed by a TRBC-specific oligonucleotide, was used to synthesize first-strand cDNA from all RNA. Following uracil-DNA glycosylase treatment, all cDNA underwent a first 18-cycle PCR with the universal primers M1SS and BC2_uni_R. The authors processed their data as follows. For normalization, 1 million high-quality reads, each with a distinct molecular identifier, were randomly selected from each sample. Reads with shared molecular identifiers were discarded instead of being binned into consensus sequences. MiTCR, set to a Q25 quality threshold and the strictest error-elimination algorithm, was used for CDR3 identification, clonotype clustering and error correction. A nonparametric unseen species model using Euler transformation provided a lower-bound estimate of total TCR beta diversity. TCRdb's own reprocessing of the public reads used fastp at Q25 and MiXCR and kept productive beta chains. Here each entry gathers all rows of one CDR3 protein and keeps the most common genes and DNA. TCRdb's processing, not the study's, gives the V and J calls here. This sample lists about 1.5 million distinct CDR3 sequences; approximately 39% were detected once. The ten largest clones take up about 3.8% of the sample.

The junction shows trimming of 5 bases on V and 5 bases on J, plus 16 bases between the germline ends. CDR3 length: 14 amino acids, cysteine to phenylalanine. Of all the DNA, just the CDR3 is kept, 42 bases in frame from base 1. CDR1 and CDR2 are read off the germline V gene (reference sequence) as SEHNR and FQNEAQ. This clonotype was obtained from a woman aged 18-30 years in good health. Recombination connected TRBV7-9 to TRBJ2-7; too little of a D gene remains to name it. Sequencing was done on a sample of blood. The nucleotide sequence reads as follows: TGTGCCAGCAGCCTCCCCGAGACCCTCCACGAGCAGTACTTC. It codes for CASSLPETLHEQYF.